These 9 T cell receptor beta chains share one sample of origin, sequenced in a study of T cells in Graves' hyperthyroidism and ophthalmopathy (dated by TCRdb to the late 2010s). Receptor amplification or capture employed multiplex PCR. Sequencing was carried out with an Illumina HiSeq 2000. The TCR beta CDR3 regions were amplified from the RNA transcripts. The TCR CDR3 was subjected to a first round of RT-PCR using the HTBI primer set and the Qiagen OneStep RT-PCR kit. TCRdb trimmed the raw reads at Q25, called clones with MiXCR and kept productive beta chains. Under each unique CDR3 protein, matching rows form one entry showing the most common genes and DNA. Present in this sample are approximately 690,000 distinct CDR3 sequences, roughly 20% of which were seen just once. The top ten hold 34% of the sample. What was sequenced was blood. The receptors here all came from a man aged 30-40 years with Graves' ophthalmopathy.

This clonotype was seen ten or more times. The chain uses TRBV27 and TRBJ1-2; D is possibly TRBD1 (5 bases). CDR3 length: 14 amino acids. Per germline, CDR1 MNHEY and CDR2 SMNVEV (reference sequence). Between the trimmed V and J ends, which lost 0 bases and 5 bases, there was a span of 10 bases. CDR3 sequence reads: CASSLSVKGYGYTF. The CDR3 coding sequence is TGTGCCAGCAGTTTATCCGTGAAGGGGTATGGCTACACCTTC.

For the CDR3, the DNA is TGTGCCAGCAGTTTTCCAACCTTAGGCGACGGATTTACCTACGAGCAGTACTTC. This gives the protein CASSFPTLGDGFTYEQYF. This chain connects TRBV28 to TRBJ2-7; D call uncertain. V lost 3 bases and J 2 bases, leaving 23 bases between the germline ends. CDR1 MDHEN and CDR2 SYDVKM come from the germline V gene. The CDR3 is 18 residues long.

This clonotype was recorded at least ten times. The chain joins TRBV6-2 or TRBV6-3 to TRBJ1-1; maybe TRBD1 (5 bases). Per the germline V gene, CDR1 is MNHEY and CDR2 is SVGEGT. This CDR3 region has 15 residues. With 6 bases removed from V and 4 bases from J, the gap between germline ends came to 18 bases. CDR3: CASRAGGVLGTEAFF. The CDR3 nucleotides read TGTGCCAGCAGAGCCGGGGGAGTACTCGGCACTGAAGCTTTCTTT.

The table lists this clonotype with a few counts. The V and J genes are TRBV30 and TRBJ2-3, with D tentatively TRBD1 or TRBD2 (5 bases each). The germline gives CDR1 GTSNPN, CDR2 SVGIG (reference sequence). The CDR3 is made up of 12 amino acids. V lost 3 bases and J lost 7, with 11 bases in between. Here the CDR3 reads CAWSEGRNTQYF. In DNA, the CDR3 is TGTGCCTGGAGCGAGGGACGGAATACGCAGTATTTT.

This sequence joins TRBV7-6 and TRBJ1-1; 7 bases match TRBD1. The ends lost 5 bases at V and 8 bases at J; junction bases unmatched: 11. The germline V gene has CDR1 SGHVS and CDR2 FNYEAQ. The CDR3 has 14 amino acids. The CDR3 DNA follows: TGTGCCAGCAGCCCCCAGGGGGGGAGACGGGAAGCTTTCTTT. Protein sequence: CASSPQGGRREAFF.

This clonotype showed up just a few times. The CDR3 nucleotides read TGTGCCAGCAGCTTCGGGACAGGGGCGCGAGGGAATGGCTACACCTTC. Its protein product is CASSFGTGARGNGYTF. This chain joins TRBV7-9 and TRBJ1-2; TRBD1 matches at 10 bases. The V and J ends lost 3 bases and 6 bases, in that order; junction bases with no gene match: 10. The CDR3 runs to 16 residues. Germline CDR1 and CDR2: SEHNR and FQNEAQ (reference sequence).

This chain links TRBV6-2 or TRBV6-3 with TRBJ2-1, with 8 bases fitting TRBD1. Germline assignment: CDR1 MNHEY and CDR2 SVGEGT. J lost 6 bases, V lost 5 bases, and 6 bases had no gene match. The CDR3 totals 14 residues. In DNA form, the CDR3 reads TGTGCCAGCAGTGGACAGGGAGAGGGCAATGAGCAGTTCTTC. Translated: CASSGQGEGNEQFF.

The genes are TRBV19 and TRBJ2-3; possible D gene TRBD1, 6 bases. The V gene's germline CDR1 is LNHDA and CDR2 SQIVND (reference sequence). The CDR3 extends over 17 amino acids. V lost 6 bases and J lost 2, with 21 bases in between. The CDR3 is CASRYVGTITSTDTQYF. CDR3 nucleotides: TGTGCCAGTAGATACGTCGGGACAATAACCTCCACAGATACGCAGTATTTT. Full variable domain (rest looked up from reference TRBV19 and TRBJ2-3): DGGITQSPKYLFRKEGQNVTLSCEQNLNHDAMYWYRQDPGQGLRLIYYSQIVNDFQKGDIAEGYSVSREKKESFPLTVTSAQKNPTAFYLCASRYVGTITSTDTQYFGPGTRLTVL.

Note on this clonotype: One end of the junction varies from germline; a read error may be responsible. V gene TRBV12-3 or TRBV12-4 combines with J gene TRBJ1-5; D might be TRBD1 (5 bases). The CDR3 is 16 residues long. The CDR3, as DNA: TGTGCCGGCAGTTTATCTTCCAGGGCTCGGAAGGCGCCCCAGCATTTT. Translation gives CAGSLSSRARKAPQHF.